These 25 T cell receptor beta chains originate from one sample sequenced in a study of T-cell reconstitution after alpha-beta-depleted transplantation in children. A TCRbeta library incorporating unique molecular identifiers was prepared. From the PCR reads, TCRdb called clonotypes with MiXCR, one entry per CDR3 protein. The table includes about 980,000 distinct CDR3 sequences, about 30% detected once. Sample: PBMCs, mostly from graft donor cells, taken 360 days after TCRalphabeta/CD19-depleted stem cell transplant. The receptors derive from a boy under three years old who had a stem cell transplant for SCID, so the T cells may come from the graft donor.

In its sample, this clonotype was seen many times. The genes are TRBV4-2 and TRBJ1-5, with D tentatively TRBD1 (5 bases). The CDR3 runs 16 residues. Between the trimmed V and J ends, which lost 1 base and 2 bases, there was a span of 12 bases. Germline V gene lookup returns CDR1 LGHNA and CDR2 YNFKEQ. The CDR3: CASSQVPGRGNQPQHF. In DNA form, the CDR3 reads TGTGCCAGCAGCCAAGTCCCGGGGCGCGGCAATCAGCCCCAGCATTTT.

V is TRBV4-3 and J is TRBJ2-4; 7 positions agree with TRBD1. CDR3 size: 19 residues. The germline V gene encodes CDR1 LGHNA and CDR2 YSLEER. V lost 0 bases to trimming and J lost 0 bases; unmatched junction nucleotides: 11. The CDR3 DNA follows: TGCGCCAGCAGCCAAGATCCCCCGACAGGGCTTTTAGCCAAAAACATTCAGTACTTC. It translates to CASSQDPPTGLLAKNIQYF.

This clonotype was found many times. The V gene is TRBV20-1, the J gene TRBJ1-1; TRBD1 aligns across 7 bases. With V trimmed by 6 bases and J by 5 bases, 6 bases remained unmatched. The length of the CDR3 is 12 residues. Germline V gene sequence: CDR1 DFQATT, CDR2 SNEGSKA (reference sequence). This CDR3 is CSAQGGGTEAFF. The DNA for the CDR3 is TGCAGTGCCCAGGGGGGCGGAACTGAAGCTTTCTTT.

This clonotype was observed a few times. This chain connects TRBV19 to TRBJ2-3; TRBD1 is a possible D gene (5 bases). The CDR3 runs to 15 residues. The V end was cut by 4 bases, the J end by 3 bases, with 14 bases between. The V gene's germline CDR1 is LNHDA and CDR2 SQIVND (reference sequence). In nucleotides, the CDR3 is TGTGCCAGTAGTAGCAGACAGTCGGTTACAGATACGCAGTATTTT. Translating it yields CASSSRQSVTDTQYF.

J is TRBJ1-1 and V is TRBV27, with a weak D call TRBD1 (5 bases). Germline loops: CDR1 MNHEY, CDR2 SMNVEV (reference sequence). The CDR3 runs 14 residues. Trimming pared 6 bases from V and 1 base from J, leaving 12 bases between. This chain's CDR3 is CASRLGPPNTEAFF. The DNA of the CDR3 is TGTGCCAGCAGACTGGGACCGCCGAACACTGAAGCTTTCTTT.

This clonotype has just a few counts. This chain uses TRBV18 with TRBJ2-5, with D unresolved. Germline-derived CDR1 and CDR2 are KGHSH and LQKENI. V shed 2 bases and J shed 5 bases, with 12 bases lying between them. The length of the CDR3 is 14 residues. For the CDR3, the DNA is TGTGCCAGCTCACCAAGGAAGGGCCGGGAGACCCAGTACTTC. This sequence encodes CASSPRKGRETQYF.

As for this clonotype: Because it lacks the conserved phenylalanine or tryptophan at the end, this CDR3 is likely a read error. J is TRBJ1-1 and V is TRBV5-1; TRBD1 aligns across 7 bases. This CDR3 contains 15 residues. V shed 5 bases and J 5 bases; nucleotides not matched to a gene: 12. Per the germline V gene, CDR1 is SGHRS and CDR2 is YFSETQ. As DNA, the CDR3 is TGCGCCAGCAGGATTACAGGGGACTCAGGGACTGAAGCTTTCTCT. Amino acid sequence: CASRITGDSGTEAFS.

This clonotype has a handful of counts. This chain's CDR3 is CASTSGRISGNTIYF. DNA for the CDR3: TGTGCCAGTACCTCGGGCAGAATCTCTGGAAACACCATATATTTT. The chain carries TRBV19 and TRBJ1-3; D call uncertain. The CDR3 totals 15 residues. The germline V gene encodes CDR1 LNHDA and CDR2 SQIVND (reference sequence). The V end was cut by 7 bases, the J end by 0 bases, with 13 bases between. Filled out from reference TRBV19 and TRBJ1-3, the complete variable domain reads DGGITQSPKYLFRKEGQNVTLSCEQNLNHDAMYWYRQDPGQGLRLIYYSQIVNDFQKGDIAEGYSVSREKKESFPLTVTSAQKNPTAFYLCASTSGRISGNTIYFGEGSWLTVV.

The CDR3, as DNA: TGTGCCAGCAGTGAATACGGACCCGGCAGGGGTTATGGCTACACCTTC. As protein: CASSEYGPGRGYGYTF. The genes are TRBV6-1 and TRBJ1-2, with a possible D match to TRBD1 (6 bases). This CDR3 contains 16 residues. Germline V gene sequence: CDR1 MNHNS, CDR2 SASEGT. Trimming took off 2 bases at V and 5 bases at J, with 18 bases between the two ends.

The chain has TRBV7-8 and TRBJ2-1; no clear D gene. Germline loops: CDR1 SGHVS, CDR2 FQNEAQ. V was cut by 2 bases and J by 6 bases, with 20 bases left in between. The CDR3 runs 17 residues. The CDR3 coding sequence is TGTGCCAGCAGCTTAACCAACAGACGACTGACTGGCAATGAGCAGTTCTTC. Its translation: CASSLTNRRLTGNEQFF.

This clonotype was picked up a small number of times. The chain has TRBV6-1 and TRBJ2-3; D remains unclear. The V end lost 5 bases, the J end lost 3 bases, and 12 bases lay between the germline ends. There are 14 residues in the CDR3. Germline values: CDR1 MNHNS, CDR2 SASEGT. The CDR3 loop reads CASSRRTGTDTQYF. The CDR3 bases are TGTGCCAGCAGTCGCCGGACCGGGACAGATACGCAGTATTTT.

This clonotype was detected only a few times. This rearrangement joins TRBV20-1 to TRBJ2-5; a weak D match, TRBD2 (5 bases). Per germline, CDR1 DFQATT and CDR2 SNEGSKA (reference sequence). The CDR3 consists of 11 residues. V was shortened by 8 bases and J by 4 bases, with 11 bases between the two germline ends. The CDR3 is CSSGFPETQYF. The CDR3 nucleotides are TGCAGTAGCGGATTTCCAGAGACCCAGTACTTC.

This chain connects TRBV20-1 to TRBJ2-7; 9 bases fit TRBD1. CDR3 length: 12 amino acids. Per germline, CDR1 DFQATT and CDR2 SNEGSKA (reference sequence). Trimming cost V 3 bases and J 6 bases; bases outside gene matches: 3. The CDR3 loop is CSASRQGGEQYF. The CDR3 DNA follows: TGCAGTGCTAGCCGACAGGGGGGCGAGCAGTACTTC.

This clonotype was found a few times. The V and J genes are TRBV20-1 and TRBJ2-3; the D is unclear. The ends were cut back, 5 bases at V and 9 bases at J, with 12 bases in the middle. The germline V gene encodes CDR1 DFQATT and CDR2 SNEGSKA (reference sequence). The CDR3 totals 11 residues. The CDR3 DNA follows: TGCAGTGCTCCAGAAGGAGCCACGCAGTATTTT. Translation gives CSAPEGATQYF.

The chain combines TRBV20-1 with TRBJ2-7; tentative D call: TRBD2 (6 bases). V dropped 3 bases and J dropped 3 bases, with 18 bases sitting between them. CDR1 is DFQATT and CDR2 is SNEGSKA in the germline V gene (reference sequence). This CDR3 has 15 residues. For the CDR3, the DNA is TGCAGTGCTAGCGCGGGGCCCACAGGTCACTACGAGCAGTACTTC. Residues: CSASAGPTGHYEQYF.

The rearrangement links TRBV7-3 to TRBJ1-2; TRBD1 matches 8 bases. The V gene end was trimmed by 4 bases and the J gene end by 2 bases; junction bases not matched to a gene: 6. Germline CDR1 reads SGHTA; CDR2 reads FQGTGA. This CDR3 has 15 amino acids. CDR3 coding DNA: TGTGCCAGCAGCTCCTCTAGGACAGGGAACTATGGCTACACCTTC. Residues: CASSSSRTGNYGYTF.

This chain connects TRBV6-5 to TRBJ2-3; TRBD2 agrees at 9 bases. CDR3 size: 19 residues. Germline CDR1 is MNHEY and CDR2 is SVGAGI. The J segment lost 3 bases and the V segment lost 3 bases, leaving 16 bases of the junction unmatched. The chain's CDR3 is CASSYVLGDSGGRTDTQYF. In nucleotides, the CDR3 is TGTGCCAGCAGTTATGTCCTCGGTGATAGCGGGGGCCGAACAGATACGCAGTATTTT.

Only a few counts were recorded for this clonotype. The V and J genes are TRBV6-2 or TRBV6-3 and TRBJ2-7; 8 nucleotides align to TRBD1. V shed 6 bases, J shed 3 bases, and the junction held 10 bases outside the gene matches. In germline, CDR1 is MNHEY, CDR2 SVGEGT. This CDR3 spans 15 amino acids. CDR3 bases: TGTGCCAGCAGAGGGACAGGCCTCATCCTCTACGAGCAGTACTTC. Translated, it gives CASRGTGLILYEQYF.

The rearrangement joins TRBV7-8 to TRBJ2-3, with 9 bases fitting TRBD2. Per germline, CDR1 SGHVS and CDR2 FQNEAQ. Losses at the gene ends were 2 bases for V and 2 bases for J; bases not matched to a gene: 11. CDR3 length: 18 residues. The CDR3 DNA reads TGTGCCAGCAGCTTACCACCTCAGCGCGGGGGGGCCACAGATACGCAGTATTTT. Its translation: CASSLPPQRGGATDTQYF.

This chain links TRBV12-3 or TRBV12-4 with TRBJ2-7; 13 nucleotides agree with TRBD2. J was trimmed by 6 bases and V by 5 bases; bases with no gene match: 10. The CDR3 is 16 residues long. DNA for the CDR3: TGTGCCAGCAGTCCCTTACTAGCGGGGGGGCCCGTCGAGCAGTACTTC. Translating it yields CASSPLLAGGPVEQYF.

This clonotype was counted between two and nine times. The CDR3, as DNA: TGTGCCAGCAGTTTGAACCGAAACGCTTTCTTT. Protein product: CASSLNRNAFF. V usage is TRBV12-3 or TRBV12-4 and J usage is TRBJ1-1, with D unclear. The CDR3 runs 11 residues. Trimming cost V 3 bases and J 11 bases, with 10 bases left between them.

The chain is built from TRBV29-1 and TRBJ2-3; D gene unclear. The germline V gene encodes CDR1 SQVTM and CDR2 ANQGSEA. The CDR3 loop spans 13 amino acids. V was shortened by 8 bases and J by 4 bases, with 16 bases between the two germline ends. CDR3 sequence (DNA): TGCAGCACCTTCGGCCCCGCGGCAGATACGCAGTATTTT. It codes for CSTFGPAADTQYF.

The gene calls are TRBV3-1 and TRBJ2-5; D possibly uses TRBD1 or TRBD2 (6 bases each). The CDR3 has 15 amino acids. The V and J ends lost 2 bases and 1 base respectively, with 11 bases between them. From germline, CDR1 is LGHDT and CDR2 YNNKEL (reference sequence). CDR3 sequence (DNA): TGTGCCAGCAGCCAAAGGAGGGGGATCCAAGAGACCCAGTACTTC. Protein sequence: CASSQRRGIQETQYF.

J is TRBJ2-7 and V is TRBV20-1; 8 positions agree with TRBD1. Germline V gene sequence: CDR1 DFQATT, CDR2 SNEGSKA (reference sequence). V shed 1 base and J 2 bases; nucleotides not matched to a gene: 4. The CDR3 consists of 14 residues. DNA of the CDR3: TGCAGTGCTAGAGCAGGGGACAGGACCTACGAGCAGTACTTC. This translates into CSARAGDRTYEQYF.

V and J are TRBV20-1 and TRBJ2-5; 9 nucleotides match TRBD2. The CDR3 is 17 residues long. With 0 bases clipped from V and 5 bases from J, the junction kept 13 bases outside the gene matches. Germline CDR1 reads DFQATT; CDR2 reads SNEGSKA (reference sequence). In nucleotides, the CDR3 is TGCAGTGCTAGAGACCCCCTAGGTAGCGGGGGCGTGGAGACCCAGTACTTC. Amino acids: CSARDPLGSGGVETQYF.